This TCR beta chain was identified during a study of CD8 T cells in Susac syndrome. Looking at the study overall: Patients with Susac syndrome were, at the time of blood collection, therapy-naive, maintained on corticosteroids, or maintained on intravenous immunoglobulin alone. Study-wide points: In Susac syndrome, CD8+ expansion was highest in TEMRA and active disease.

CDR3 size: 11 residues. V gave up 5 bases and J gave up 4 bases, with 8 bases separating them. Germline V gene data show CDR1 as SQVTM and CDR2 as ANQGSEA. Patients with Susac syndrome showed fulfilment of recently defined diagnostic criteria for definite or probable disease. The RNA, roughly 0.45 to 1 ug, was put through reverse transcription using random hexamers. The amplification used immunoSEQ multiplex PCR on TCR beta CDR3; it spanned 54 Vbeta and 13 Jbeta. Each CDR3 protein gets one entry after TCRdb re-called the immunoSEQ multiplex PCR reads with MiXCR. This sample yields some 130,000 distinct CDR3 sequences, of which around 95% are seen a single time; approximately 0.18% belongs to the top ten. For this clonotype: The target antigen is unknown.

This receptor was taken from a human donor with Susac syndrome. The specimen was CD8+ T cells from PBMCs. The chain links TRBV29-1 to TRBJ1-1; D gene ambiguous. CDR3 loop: CSVFTGTEAFF. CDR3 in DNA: TGCAGCGTTTTCACGGGCACTGAAGCTTTCTTT.